Listed below are T cell receptor beta chains from one sample, sequenced in a study of T cells in Graves' hyperthyroidism and ophthalmopathy. TCRdb fed the multiplex PCR reads into MiXCR, producing one record per CDR3 protein. The sample holds hundreds of thousands of distinct CDR3 sequences, over 10% seen once. The sequenced material came from blood. Receptor source: a woman younger than 35 with Graves' hyperthyroidism. Both conserved end residues are part of each CDR3. D genes are given only for firm matches. Clone size is given for some rows only: seen once, a few or many times, or a class if the clone is expanded.

size,J,D,V,CDR3,DNA
few,TRBJ2-3,-,TRBV29-1,CSVSGSPSTDTQYF,TGCAGCGTTTCCGGGAGCCCTAGCACAGATACGCAGTATTTT
few,TRBJ2-6,-,TRBV24-1,CATGGGVANVLTF,TGTGCCACAGGGGGTGGTGTGGCCAACGTCCTGACTTTC
-,TRBJ2-7,TRBD2,TRBV19,CASSWTSGFTTSSYEQYF,TGTGCCAGTAGTTGGACTAGCGGGTTCACCACGAGCTCCTACGAGCAGTACTTC
-,TRBJ2-5,TRBD1,TRBV29-1,CSVPGTGWETQYF,TGCAGCGTTCCCGGGACAGGTTGGGAGACCCAGTACTTC
many,TRBJ1-5,TRBD1,TRBV9,CASSVEQGAPQHF,TGTGCCAGCAGCGTAGAACAGGGGGCCCCCCAGCATTTT
-,TRBJ1-6,TRBD1,TRBV13,CASSLEGGAESPPHF,TGTGCCAGCAGCTTAGAAGGGGGCGCGGAGTCACCCCCCCACTTT
many,TRBJ1-1,-,TRBV7-9,CASSLEGGRGTEAFF,TGTGCCAGCAGCTTAGAGGGCGGAAGAGGCACTGAAGCTTTCTTT
many,TRBJ1-1,TRBD1,TRBV20-1,CSARLQGGDEAFF,TGCAGTGCCAGGCTACAGGGGGGAGATGAAGCTTTCTTT
-,TRBJ2-5,TRBD1,TRBV20-1,CGAAIRQGLETQYF,TGCGGTGCGGCGATTAGACAGGGATTGGAGACCCAGTACTTC
many,TRBJ1-1,TRBD1,TRBV5-1,CASSLGTGVNTEAFF,TGCGCCAGCAGTCTAGGGACAGGGGTCAACACTGAAGCTTTCTTT
once,TRBJ2-1,-,TRBV5-1,CASSLEGPPVNEQFF,TGCGCCAGCAGCTTGGAGGGACCACCGGTGAATGAGCAGTTCTTC
many,TRBJ1-5,-,TRBV20-1,CSAMSSNQPQHF,TGCAGTGCTATGAGCAGCAATCAGCCCCAGCATTTT
many,TRBJ1-2,-,TRBV20-1,CSARGVHLGGYTF,TGCAGTGCTAGAGGAGTTCACCTCGGGGGCTACACCTTC
many,TRBJ1-1,TRBD1,TRBV3-1,CASSQEDTGVRTEAFF,TGTGCCAGCAGCCAAGAGGATACAGGGGTTCGTACTGAAGCTTTCTTT
many,TRBJ1-6,-,TRBV2,CASRALPSSYNSPLHF,TGTGCCAGCAGGGCATTACCAAGCTCCTATAATTCACCCCTCCACTTT
many,TRBJ2-7,-,TRBV11-3,CASSQRRGRVVLEQYF,TGTGCCAGCAGCCAACGTAGAGGCAGGGTGGTTCTCGAGCAGTACTTC
many,TRBJ1-1,-,TRBV7-9,CASSLLRGVKTEAFF,TGTGCCAGCAGCTTATTACGGGGAGTAAAAACTGAAGCTTTCTTT
-,TRBJ1-1,-,TRBV7-9,CASSLGGGRHTEAFF,TGTGCCAGCAGCTTAGGTGGAGGGCGGCACACTGAAGCTTTCTTT
many,TRBJ2-1,TRBD2,TRBV6-2/TRBV6-3,CASSYKAGGPPDEQFF,TGTGCCAGCAGTTACAAGGCGGGAGGGCCCCCCGATGAGCAGTTCTTC
many,TRBJ1-5,-,TRBV28,CASSFGGPTHF,TGTGCCAGCAGTTTTGGGGGTCCGACCCATTTT
many,TRBJ2-3,-,TRBV7-2,CASSTGTVTQYF,TGTGCCAGCAGCACAGGGACGGTCACGCAGTATTTT
few,TRBJ1-1,-,TRBV5-8,CASSSWGGSTEAFF,TGTGCCAGCAGCTCGTGGGGAGGGAGCACTGAAGCTTTCTTT
many,TRBJ1-1,TRBD1,TRBV6-1,CASSDATGGWSEAFF,TGTGCCAGCAGTGATGCAACAGGGGGTTGGTCTGAAGCTTTCTTT
many,TRBJ2-3,-,TRBV20-1,CSRSGLSANTQYF,TGCAGTCGATCCGGCCTCTCTGCCAATACGCAGTATTTT
few,TRBJ2-1,TRBD2,TRBV19,CASSKPGLLNNEQFF,TGTGCCAGTAGTAAACCGGGACTACTCAACAATGAGCAGTTCTTC
-,TRBJ2-5,-,TRBV6-1,CAISWGEETQYF,TGTGCCATCTCGTGGGGCGAAGAGACCCAGTACTTC
few,TRBJ2-3,TRBD2,TRBV24-1,CATRRRETDTQYF,TGTGCCACCAGGAGGCGGGAGACAGATACGCAGTATTTT
many,TRBJ2-3,TRBD2,TRBV4-1,CASSQEGGGDTQYF,TGCGCCAGCAGCCAAGAGGGGGGGGGAGATACGCAGTATTTT
-,TRBJ1-4,-,TRBV6-1,CASSEGGGVHEKLFF,TGTGCCAGCAGTGAAGGGGGGGGAGTGCATGAAAAACTGTTTTTT
few,TRBJ1-1,TRBD1,TRBV5-5,CASSITGTGSTEAFF,TGTGCCAGCAGCATAACCGGGACAGGGTCGACTGAAGCTTTCTTT
-,TRBJ1-2,-,TRBV19,CASSPRDVAGYTF,TGTGCCAGTAGTCCACGGGACGTGGCTGGCTACACCTTC
many,TRBJ2-7,-,TRBV5-1,CASSFGSTSYEQYF,TGCGCCAGCAGCTTTGGTAGCACCTCCTACGAGCAGTACTTC